These T cell receptor beta chains were read from a single sample in a study of blood T cell repertoires in COVID-19. Measured with immunoSEQ multiplex PCR; TCRdb has only the in-frame clones, and not every one. This table has 70,000 or so clones, 85% to 90% appearing once. The sample comprised peripheral blood. Receptor source: a man between 65 and 80 years old with active or convalescent COVID-19. Each CDR3 is given with its conserved first and last residue. The D gene is left open where the match is weak. Size values are once, few and many counts, or a class for expanded clones, and some rows have none.

V	D	size	J	CDR3	DNA
TRBV14	-	-	TRBJ1-1	CASSTVGGTEAFF	TGTGCCAGCAGCACGGTCGGGGGGACTGAAGCTTTCTTT
TRBV24-1	TRBD1	-	TRBJ1-4	CATSDSGQGNEKLFF	TGTGCCACCAGTGATTCTGGACAGGGTAACGAAAAACTGTTTTTT
TRBV6-5	-	-	TRBJ1-1	CASSYRLTSTEAFF	TGTGCCAGCAGTTACAGATTAACGAGCACTGAAGCTTTCTTT
TRBV5-4	-	-	TRBJ2-1	CASSPGVGKGTYNEQFF	TGTGCCAGCAGCCCGGGGGTGGGCAAGGGAACCTACAATGAGCAGTTCTTC
TRBV9	TRBD1	-	TRBJ1-1	CASSPATGVTEAFF	TGTGCCAGCAGCCCAGCGACAGGGGTCACTGAAGCTTTCTTT
TRBV7-9	TRBD1	-	TRBJ2-7	CASTPTGNEQYF	TGTGCCAGCACCCCGACAGGGAACGAGCAGTACTTC
TRBV11-2	TRBD1	-	TRBJ1-1	CASSSRDRDEAFF	TGTGCCAGCAGCTCCCGGGACAGGGACGAAGCTTTCTTT
TRBV5-4	-	once	TRBJ2-4	CASSTGSSWIQYF	TGTGCCAGCAGCACGGGTTCGTCGTGGATTCAGTACTTC
TRBV5-4	TRBD2	-	TRBJ2-1	CASSPQVAGNNEQFF	TGTGCCAGCAGCCCCCAAGTAGCGGGAAACAATGAGCAGTTCTTC
TRBV11-1	-	-	TRBJ2-5	CASSQAGLVVETQYF	TGTGCCAGCAGCCAAGCTGGTTTGGTTGTGGAGACCCAGTACTTC
TRBV7-2	-	-	TRBJ1-2	CASSLGGVAGANYGYTF	TGTGCCAGCAGCTTAGGAGGGGTCGCAGGGGCGAACTATGGCTACACCTTC
TRBV4-3	TRBD1	-	TRBJ1-4	CASSQDGTGYGEKLFF	TGCGCCAGCAGCCAAGATGGGACAGGGTATGGGGAAAAACTGTTTTTT
TRBV15	TRBD2	-	TRBJ2-3	CATSGGVGADTQYF	TGTGCCACCAGCGGGGGGGTGGGGGCAGATACGCAGTATTTT
TRBV5-4	-	once	TRBJ2-3	CASSFRGSTDTQYF	TGTGCCAGCAGCTTCCGGGGAAGCACAGATACGCAGTATTTT
TRBV2	-	-	TRBJ2-5	CASKIDSQETQYF	TGTGCCAGCAAAATTGACAGTCAAGAGACCCAGTACTTC
TRBV5-4	TRBD2	-	TRBJ2-7	CASSVLSGDSYEQYF	TGTGCCAGCAGCGTCCTTAGCGGGGACTCCTACGAGCAGTACTTC
TRBV7-8	-	-	TRBJ2-1	CASSLLSEQFF	TGTGCCAGCAGCTTACTTTCCGAGCAGTTCTTC
TRBV7-2	-	-	TRBJ1-4	CASSLRRGEKLFF	TGTGCCAGCAGCTTAAGGCGAGGTGAAAAACTGTTTTTT
TRBV27	TRBD1	-	TRBJ2-1	CASSLNRGLPYNEQFF	TGTGCCAGCAGTTTAAACAGGGGGCTACCCTACAATGAGCAGTTCTTC
TRBV2	TRBD2	-	TRBJ2-1	CARTSGRFHEQFF	TGTGCCAGAACTAGCGGGAGATTCCATGAGCAGTTCTTC
TRBV30	-	-	TRBJ2-1	CAWSRGQSQQFF	TGTGCCTGGAGTAGAGGACAGTCTCAGCAGTTCTTC
TRBV4-2	-	-	TRBJ2-7	CASSQGFEGLYEQYF	TGTGCCAGCAGCCAAGGTTTCGAGGGACTCTACGAGCAGTACTTC
TRBV6-2/TRBV6-3	-	-	TRBJ1-6	CASSLLEDSPLHF	TGTGCCAGCAGCCTGCTGGAGGATTCACCCCTCCACTTT
TRBV19	-	-	TRBJ1-2	CASTLGGDYGYTF	TGTGCCAGTACCCTGGGGGGTGACTATGGCTACACCTTC
TRBV6-5	TRBD1	-	TRBJ1-1	CASSPGTGPNTEAFF	TGTGCCAGCAGTCCCGGGACAGGACCGAACACTGAAGCTTTCTTT
TRBV11-2	TRBD1	once	TRBJ2-1	CASSLGTGGLNEQFF	TGTGCCAGCAGCTTGGGCACAGGGGGTCTCAATGAGCAGTTCTTC
TRBV5-6	TRBD1	-	TRBJ1-2	CASSRTGLRNYGYTF	TGTGCCAGCAGCCGGACAGGCTTACGTAACTATGGCTACACCTTC
TRBV6-6	TRBD1	-	TRBJ2-7	CASTPTGAFSYEQYF	TGTGCCAGCACCCCGACAGGGGCCTTCTCCTACGAGCAGTACTTC
TRBV10-3	TRBD2	few	TRBJ2-1	CAISALFSGRAMKRVGEQFF	TGTGCCATCAGTGCTCTCTTTAGCGGGAGGGCCATGAAGCGGGTTGGTGAGCAGTTCTTC
TRBV19	TRBD2	-	TRBJ2-3	CASSRRLAVIDTQYF	TGTGCCAGTAGTAGGAGACTAGCTGTCATAGATACGCAGTATTTT
TRBV10-3	-	-	TRBJ1-5	CAISTGSNQPQHF	TGTGCCATCAGCACAGGGTCCAATCAGCCCCAGCATTTT
TRBV18	TRBD2	-	TRBJ2-1	CASSTGRYNEQFF	TGTGCCAGCTCCACCGGGAGGTACAATGAGCAGTTCTTC
TRBV27	TRBD2	many	TRBJ2-2	CASSLWGGSRDTGELFF	TGTGCCAGCAGTTTATGGGGCGGGAGTCGGGACACCGGGGAGCTGTTTTTT
TRBV2	-	-	TRBJ2-1	CASRNGLPPGNEQFF	TGTGCCAGCAGGAATGGACTACCCCCGGGGAATGAGCAGTTCTTC
TRBV6-1	-	few	TRBJ2-1	CASSDGRGNNEQFF	TGTGCCAGCAGTGACGGCAGGGGTAACAATGAGCAGTTCTTC
TRBV29-1	-	once	TRBJ2-1	CSVEEGAVEQFF	TGCAGCGTTGAAGAGGGGGCGGTAGAGCAGTTCTTC
TRBV29-1	TRBD2	-	TRBJ2-2	CSAFLAGIGELFF	TGCAGCGCCTTTCTAGCGGGAATAGGGGAGCTGTTTTTT